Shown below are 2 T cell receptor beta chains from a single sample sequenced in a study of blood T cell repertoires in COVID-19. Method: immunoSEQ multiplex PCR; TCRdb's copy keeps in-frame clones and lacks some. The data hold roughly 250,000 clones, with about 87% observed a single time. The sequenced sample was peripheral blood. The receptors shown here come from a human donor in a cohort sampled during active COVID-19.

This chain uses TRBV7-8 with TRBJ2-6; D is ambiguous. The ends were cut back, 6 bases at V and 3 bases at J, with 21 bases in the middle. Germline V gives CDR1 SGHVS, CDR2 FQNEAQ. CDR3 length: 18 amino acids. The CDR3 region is CASRVPSQKPLGANVLTF. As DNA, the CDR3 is TGTGCCAGCAGAGTACCGTCCCAAAAGCCGCTTGGGGCCAACGTCCTGACTTTC.

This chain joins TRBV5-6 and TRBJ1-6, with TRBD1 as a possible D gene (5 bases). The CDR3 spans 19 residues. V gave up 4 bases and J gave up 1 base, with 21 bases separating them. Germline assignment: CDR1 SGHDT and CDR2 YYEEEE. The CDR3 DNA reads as TGTGCCAGCAGCCCCAAGTGGGGCCAGCCGGATTCCTATAATTCACCCCTCCACTTT. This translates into CASSPKWGQPDSYNSPLHF.